The 21 T cell receptor beta chains below were found in one sample sequenced in a study of blood T cell repertoires in COVID-19. Generated by immunoSEQ multiplex PCR, the TCRdb table keeps only in-frame clones and is missing some. The data show some 400,000 clones, about 87% seen once. The sample comprised peripheral blood. All receptors derive from a woman in her fifties or sixties with COVID-19, enrolled during active disease.

V gene TRBV3-1 (or the pseudogene TRBV3-2) combines with J gene TRBJ2-5, with TRBD2 matching over 11 bases. Germline lookup yields CDR1 LGHDT and CDR2 YNNKEL (reference sequence). The CDR3 sequence is 16 residues long. The ends lost 3 bases at V and 4 bases at J; junction bases unmatched: 7. CDR3 residues: CASSQPETSGGETQYF. Written as DNA, the CDR3 is TGTGCCAGCAGCCAGCCGGAAACTAGCGGGGGAGAGACCCAGTACTTC.

CDR3 loop: CASKADRGNSPLHF. In DNA form, the CDR3 reads TGTGCCAGCAAGGCTGACAGGGGAAATTCACCCCTCCACTTT. V usage is TRBV28 and J usage is TRBJ1-6; TRBD1 matches 8 bases. The germline V gene encodes CDR1 MDHEN and CDR2 SYDVKM. The CDR3 length is 14 residues. V was clipped by 7 bases and J by 7 bases; unmatched bases: 6.

The V call is TRBV6-5, the J call TRBJ1-1; D may be TRBD1 (6 bases). The CDR3 is 14 residues long. Germline CDR1 reads MNHEY; CDR2 reads SVGAGI. V shed 4 bases and J shed 8 bases, with 17 bases lying between them. The CDR3 protein is CASSFDRLVTEAFF. The CDR3 DNA reads as TGTGCCAGCAGTTTCGACAGGCTTGTAACCGAAGCTTTCTTT.

The chain couples TRBV27 to TRBJ1-4; D might be TRBD1 (6 bases). CDR1 and CDR2 from the germline V gene are MNHEY and SMNVEV (reference sequence). This CDR3 region has 18 residues. With 3 bases removed from V and 7 bases from J, the gap between germline ends came to 24 bases. This CDR3 reads CASSFSGRLGGGIEKLFF. The CDR3 nucleotides read TGTGCCAGCAGTTTTTCGGGACGTTTAGGGGGTGGTATTGAAAAACTGTTTTTT.

As concerns this clone: The sample has other DNA sequences that encode this CDR3 too. The chain couples TRBV5-1 to TRBJ2-7, with D uncertain. The CDR3 covers 13 residues. CDR1 and CDR2 from the germline V gene are SGHRS and YFSETQ. Trimming took 0 bases from V and 3 from J, leaving 7 bases between them. The CDR3 DNA sequence: TGCGCCAGCAGCTTGGGAGCCCACTACGAGCAGTACTTC. Its protein product is CASSLGAHYEQYF.

V is TRBV10-3 and J is TRBJ2-7; TRBD1 aligns across 8 bases. The CDR3 sequence is 13 residues long. V lost 6 bases and J lost 5; bases outside the gene matches: 6. Looked up from germline, CDR1 is ENHRY and CDR2 is SYGVKD. The CDR3 loop is CAIRDRDFDEQYF. The CDR3 DNA sequence: TGTGCCATCAGGGACAGGGACTTCGACGAGCAGTACTTC.

This clone is a singleton in its sample. This rearrangement joins TRBV5-6 to TRBJ1-2; no firm D call. The ends were cut back, 0 bases at V and 7 bases at J, with 4 bases in the middle. The CDR3 loop spans 11 amino acids. The germline CDR1 and CDR2 sequences are SGHDT and YYEEEE. CDR3 region: CASSLASGYTF. The CDR3 coding sequence is TGTGCCAGCAGCTTGGCCAGTGGCTACACCTTC.

This sequence joins TRBV5-1 and TRBJ2-2; TRBD2 aligns across 8 bases. In germline, CDR1 is SGHRS, CDR2 YFSETQ. The CDR3 runs 15 residues. The trim removed 2 bases at V and 3 bases at J, leaving 3 bases unmatched. CDR3 nucleotide sequence: TGCGCCAGCAGCTTAGGAGCGGGGGACACCGGGGAGCTGTTTTTT. It is translated as CASSLGAGDTGELFF.

With respect to this clone: No DNA is shown, since the ends of the CDR3 on it are uncertain; the CDR3 is the one TCRdb lists. The genes are TRBV6-5 and TRBJ1-4. CDR1 and CDR2 from the germline V gene are MNHEY and SVGAGI. The CDR3 is 14 amino acids long, termini counted. CDR3 in amino acids: CASSTSWAGEKLFF.

The V gene is TRBV6-5, the J gene TRBJ2-3; 9 positions agree with TRBD2. Trimming cost V 5 bases and J 1 base; bases outside gene matches: 4. The germline V gene has CDR1 MNHEY and CDR2 SVGAGI. This CDR3 has 15 amino acids. Written as DNA, the CDR3 is TGTGCCAGCAGTCCGGCGGGGGGGGGCACAGATACGCAGTATTTT. This encodes CASSPAGGGTDTQYF.

V is TRBV7-2 and J is TRBJ1-5, with D possibly TRBD1 on 6 matching bases. The germline V and J ends were trimmed by 5 bases and 7 bases, with 18 bases remaining between them. Germline assignment: CDR1 SGHTA and CDR2 FQGNSA. The CDR3 has 15 residues. DNA for the CDR3: TGTGCCAGCAGCGCATCGGGCAGGGGTTCGCAGCCCCAGCATTTT. As protein: CASSASGRGSQPQHF.

The chain joins TRBV7-2 to TRBJ1-6; the match to TRBD1 covers 9 bases. CDR1 is SGHTA and CDR2 is FQGNSA in the germline V gene. The V segment lost 8 bases and the J segment 8 bases; nucleotides outside the gene matches: 4. The CDR3 covers 13 residues. The CDR3 loop reads CASGGQGYSPLHF. The CDR3 bases are TGTGCCAGCGGTGGACAGGGGTATTCACCCCTCCACTTT.

The chain uses TRBV3-1 (or the pseudogene TRBV3-2) and TRBJ1-3, with a weak D call TRBD1 (5 bases). Trimming removed 0 bases from V and 4 bases from J, with 13 bases in between. Per the germline V gene, CDR1 is LGHDT and CDR2 is YNNKEL (reference sequence). The CDR3 consists of 16 residues. CDR3 DNA sequence: TGTGCCAGCAGCCAAGATCTTCGGGGGGACGGAAACACCATATATTTT. Translation gives CASSQDLRGDGNTIYF.

The V gene is TRBV5-4, the J gene TRBJ2-1; 9 nucleotides align to TRBD2. V was pared by 4 bases and J by 4 bases, with 6 bases of the junction left unmatched. This CDR3 has 15 residues. Germline loops: CDR1 SGHNT, CDR2 YYREEE (reference sequence). The CDR3 region has the DNA TGTGCCAGCAGCGGAGCGGGGGGACAATACAATGAGCAGTTCTTC. Translation: CASSGAGGQYNEQFF.

The chain links TRBV2 to TRBJ2-2; unclear D gene. The CDR3 loop spans 13 amino acids. Germline V gene sequence: CDR1 SNHLY, CDR2 FYNNEI. Trimming removed 3 bases at V and 4 bases at J, with 6 bases between. CDR3 sequence (DNA): TGTGCCAGCAGTGATAGCCCCACCGGGGAGCTGTTTTTT. This gives the protein CASSDSPTGELFF.

The V call is TRBV6-4, the J call TRBJ2-1, with 7 bases that match TRBD2. Trimming at V came to 5 bases and at J to 2 bases, leaving 9 bases not matched to a gene. CDR3 length equals 16 residues. Looked up from germline, CDR1 is MRHNA and CDR2 is SNTAGT. The CDR3 region is CASSIEAGVPYNEQFF. As DNA, the CDR3 is TGTGCCAGCAGTATCGAGGCGGGGGTCCCCTACAATGAGCAGTTCTTC.

The chain has TRBV3-1 (or the pseudogene TRBV3-2) and TRBJ1-1; possibly TRBD1 for D (5 bases). The CDR3 covers 17 residues. V was cut by 0 bases and J by 0 bases, with 14 bases left in between. Germline values: CDR1 LGHDT, CDR2 YNNKEL (reference sequence). The chain's CDR3 is CASSQDFRALMNTEAFF. In DNA form, the CDR3 reads TGTGCCAGCAGCCAAGATTTCAGGGCCCTCATGAACACTGAAGCTTTCTTT.

This clone was seen only once. This chain links TRBV13 with TRBJ2-1, with TRBD1 identical over 8 bases. The CDR3 contains 17 residues. The V and J ends lost 3 bases and 6 bases, in that order; junction bases with no gene match: 13. Germline CDR1 is PRHDT and CDR2 is FYEKMQ (reference sequence). The CDR3 loop is CASSFTRQGLRGNEQFF. As DNA, the CDR3 is TGTGCCAGCAGCTTTACCAGACAGGGGCTCCGGGGCAATGAGCAGTTCTTC.

CDR3: CASIPSGDVSYNEQFF. The CDR3 nucleotides are TGTGCCAGCATCCCTAGCGGGGACGTCTCCTACAATGAGCAGTTCTTC. The genes are TRBV6-2 or TRBV6-3 and TRBJ2-1, with TRBD2 identical over 9 bases. CDR1 is MNHEY and CDR2 is SVGEGT in the germline V gene. The CDR3 sequence is 16 residues long. V was pared by 7 bases and J by 0 bases, with 7 bases of the junction left unmatched.

V is TRBV7-9 and J is TRBJ2-1; 7 bases align to TRBD1. The CDR3 is 16 residues long. Trimming took 1 base from V and 1 from J; bases not matched to a gene: 4. Germline V gene lookup returns CDR1 SEHNR and CDR2 FQNEAQ (reference sequence). The CDR3 reads CASSLGWGQSYNEQFF. Written as DNA, the CDR3 is TGTGCCAGCAGCTTAGGTTGGGGACAGTCCTACAATGAGCAGTTCTTC.

This chain links TRBV28 with TRBJ2-2; D remains unclear. The CDR3 totals 14 residues. CDR1 is MDHEN, CDR2 SYDVKM, per germline. V was pared by 7 bases and J by 3 bases, with 12 bases between. CDR3 coding DNA: TGTGCCAGCACTATCAGGCAGTACACCGGGGAGCTGTTTTTT. As protein: CASTIRQYTGELFF.